The clone carrying this TCR beta chain was recorded at least ten times. The antigen remains undetermined. The CDR3 sequence is 14 residues long. J gave up 5 bases and V 7 bases, and 7 bases lay outside the gene matches. This entry belongs to a study of regulatory T cells in long-lasting Graves disease. Study-wide background: Graves' disease counted as persistent after over 5 years of antithyroid drugs with positive TSH receptor antibodies.

The study's findings and limits: What was studied was peripheral blood only, and not thyroid tissue. The study found persistent patients shared more public clonotypes (roughly 2,600) than new patients (about 890). With persistent disease, TRBV28, TRBJ1-2 and TRBJ2-5 were the favored segments.

Regarding time point: persistent/refractory GD, antithyroid drugs over 5 years with positive TRAb. Construction of the TCR library relied on RNA isolated from PBMCs. Arm-PCR of CDR3 regions and iRepertoire HTBI primers were the basis on which TCR beta libraries were built. Via MiXCR, TCRdb re-called the multiplex PCR reads, giving one row per CDR3 protein. The sample yields 360,000 or so distinct CDR3 sequences, approximately 23% seen once. This receptor was identified in a woman in her thirties or forties with Graves disease. This chain joins TRBV12-3 or TRBV12-4 and TRBJ1-4, with 7 nucleotides matching TRBD1. The input for sequencing was peripheral blood mononuclear cells (PBMCs), taken when the disease was refractory, from a patient treated with antithyroid drugs. CDR3 in amino acids: CASKPGQWNEKLFF. The DNA of the CDR3 is TGTGCCAGCAAGCCGGGACAGTGGAATGAAAAACTGTTTTTT.